Each of the 20 T cell receptor beta chains below was sequenced from the same sample in a study of shared clonotypes between healthy human individuals (dated by TCRdb to 2018 to 2020). The library was generated by the immunoSEQ multiplex PCR assay. TCRdb carries this immuneACCESS record with in-frame sequences only. Its versions omit some clonotypes, under half of them owing to an unresolved V gene in the studies checked, with the rest unexplained. Within this sample are 900,000 to 1,200,000 clones, with roughly 74% of them counted one time only. The top ten clonotypes cover 0.61% of the sample. Sequenced: memory CD4+ T cells from PBMCs. The cell subset or site label for this specimen denotes: CD45RA-negative fraction. Source of these receptors: a man between 18 and 29 years old in good health. Some clones in this sample may be carry-over from other donors' samples.

CDR3 nucleotide sequence: TGTGCCAGCAGCCAGGGCCCGGATACGCAGTATTTT. Its translation: CASSQGPDTQYF. The chain has TRBV6-6 and TRBJ2-3; a possible D gene is TRBD1 (5 bases). This CDR3 is 12 amino acids long. V lost 6 bases to trimming and J lost 6 bases, with 10 bases between them. Looked up from germline, CDR1 is MNHNY and CDR2 is SVGAGI (reference sequence).

This clone was observed a handful of times. This chain uses TRBV5-1 with TRBJ1-4; TRBD1 agrees at 8 bases. V trimming: 5 bases; J trimming: 5 bases; junction bases outside the gene matches: 8. Germline V gene lookup returns CDR1 SGHRS and CDR2 YFSETQ. This CDR3 has 15 amino acids. CDR3: CASRLGGQENEKLFF. In DNA, the CDR3 is TGCGCCAGCAGACTAGGGGGACAGGAGAATGAAAAACTGTTTTTT.

A few counts support this clone. This chain uses TRBV9 with TRBJ2-7; possible D gene TRBD2, 6 bases. Per the germline V gene, CDR1 is SGDLS and CDR2 is YYNGEE. The V and J ends lost 7 bases and 3 bases respectively, with 14 bases between them. There are 13 residues in the CDR3. CDR3 DNA: TGTGCCAGCGGTAACGGGAGATACTACGAGCAGTACTTC. This sequence encodes CASGNGRYYEQYF.

On this clone: A single base separates this from a much larger clone, so it may be a read error. The gene calls are TRBV30 and TRBJ2-5; 10 bases line up with TRBD2. The germline gives CDR1 GTSNPN, CDR2 SVGIG (reference sequence). The CDR3 consists of 14 residues. J was trimmed by 4 bases and V by 6 bases; bases with no gene match: 8. The CDR3 sequence is CACRVAGGRETQYF. For the CDR3, the DNA is TGTGCCTGCCGCGTAGCGGGAGGCCGAGAGACCCAGTACTTC.

The chain carries TRBV20-1 and TRBJ1-1; D uncertain. CDR1 is DFQATT and CDR2 is SNEGSKA in the germline V gene (reference sequence). CDR3 size: 11 residues. The V gene lost 1 base and the J gene lost 10 bases, with 10 bases spanning the gap. DNA of the CDR3: TGCAGTGCTAGAGGGGCAAGCGGAGCTTTCTTT. This translates into CSARGASGAFF.

This rearrangement joins TRBV5-6 to TRBJ1-5; D uncertain. CDR3 length: 14 residues. Germline-derived CDR1 and CDR2 are SGHDT and YYEEEE. V lost 3 bases and J 0 bases, leaving 7 bases between the germline ends. The CDR3 coding sequence is TGTGCCAGCAGCTCGGCTTTTAGCAATCAGCCCCAGCATTTT. It translates to CASSSAFSNQPQHF.

This clone has ten or more counts. The chain combines TRBV30 with TRBJ1-5; D is ambiguous. CDR3 length: 13 residues. In germline, CDR1 is GTSNPN, CDR2 SVGIG (reference sequence). The V end was cut by 1 base, the J end by 5 bases, with 9 bases between. The chain's CDR3 is CAWSEDGDQPQHF. DNA of the CDR3: TGTGCCTGGAGTGAGGACGGAGATCAGCCCCAGCATTTT.

This chain joins TRBV4-3 and TRBJ2-3; perhaps TRBD1 as D (5 bases). Germline lookup yields CDR1 LGHNA and CDR2 YSLEER. With 0 bases removed from V and 5 bases from J, the gap between germline ends came to 15 bases. This CDR3 is built from 16 residues. The CDR3 loop reads CASSQDSRQFGDTQYF. DNA for the CDR3: TGCGCCAGCAGCCAAGACTCAAGACAGTTCGGAGATACGCAGTATTTT.

This clone was observed at least ten times. V gene TRBV9 combines with J gene TRBJ1-1; no clear D gene. Germline values: CDR1 SGDLS, CDR2 YYNGEE. The CDR3 loop spans 14 amino acids. V shed 0 bases and J shed 4 bases, with 10 bases lying between them. The CDR3 reads CASSVGLRGTEAFF. The CDR3 DNA is TGTGCCAGCAGCGTAGGGTTGCGGGGCACTGAAGCTTTCTTT.

This chain connects TRBV7-3 to TRBJ2-1, with D perhaps assigned TRBD1 or TRBD2 (7 bases each). Trimming shortened V by 5 bases and J by 9 bases, and 17 bases separated the two germline ends. The CDR3 runs to 14 residues. Germline V gene sequence: CDR1 SGHTA, CDR2 FQGTGA. CDR3 DNA: TGTGCCAGCAGCCCCCAGGGGGGGGCGGGTGAGCAGTTCTTC. Translating gives CASSPQGGAGEQFF. The variable domain in full, completed from reference TRBV7-3 and TRBJ2-1, reads GAGVSQTPSNKVTEKGKYVELRCDPISGHTALYWYRQSLGQGPEFLIYFQGTGAADDSGLPNDRFFAVRPEGSVSTLKIQRTERGDSAVYLCASSPQGGAGEQFFGPGTRLTVL.

This chain joins TRBV6-1 and TRBJ1-5; D is ambiguous. This CDR3 region has 14 residues. Germline V gene data show CDR1 as MNHNS and CDR2 as SASEGT. The V gene lost 3 bases and the J gene lost 4 bases, with 10 bases spanning the gap. The CDR3 coding sequence is TGTGCCAGCAGTGATAGGTCGGGAAATCAGCCCCAGCATTTT. This translates into CASSDRSGNQPQHF.

V usage is TRBV29-1 and J usage is TRBJ2-5; D is unclear. The CDR3 spans 13 residues. Between the trimmed V and J ends, which lost 6 bases and 0 bases, there was a span of 11 bases. Germline assignment: CDR1 SQVTM and CDR2 ANQGSEA. This CDR3 is CSVAPGYQETQYF. The CDR3 bases are TGCAGCGTAGCCCCCGGGTACCAAGAGACCCAGTACTTC. The whole variable domain, remainder taken from reference TRBV29-1 and TRBJ2-5, is SAVISQKPSRDICQRGTSLTIQCQVDSQVTMMFWYRQQPGQSLTLIATANQGSEATYESGFVIDKFPISRPNLTFSTLTVSNMSPEDSSIYLCSVAPGYQETQYFGPGTRLLVL.

This chain uses TRBV28 with TRBJ2-7; TRBD1 or TRBD2 may be the D gene (5 bases each). The CDR3 length is 16 residues. V lost 3 bases and J 0 bases, leaving 15 bases between the germline ends. Per germline, CDR1 MDHEN and CDR2 SYDVKM. CDR3 residues: CASSFNRWGSSYEQYF. The CDR3 nucleotides are TGTGCCAGCAGTTTCAACCGTTGGGGGAGCTCCTACGAGCAGTACTTC.

The chain couples TRBV28 to TRBJ2-5; no definite D call. Germline V gives CDR1 MDHEN, CDR2 SYDVKM. The CDR3 length is 12 residues. Trimming stripped 5 bases from V and 5 bases from J, with 9 bases between. The CDR3 region has the DNA TGTGCCAGCAGTACCGGAACGGAGACCCAGTACTTC. Its translation is CASSTGTETQYF. The full variable domain, its missing parts supplied by reference TRBV28 and TRBJ2-5, is DVKVTQSSRYLVKRTGEKVFLECVQDMDHENMFWYRQDPGLGLRLIYFSYDVKMKEKGDIPEGYSVSREKKERFSLILESASTNQTSMYLCASSTGTETQYFGPGTRLLVL.

The V call is TRBV7-2, the J call TRBJ1-5; 8 nucleotides agree with TRBD1. The CDR3 spans 14 residues. Germline V CDR1 and CDR2: SGHTA, FQGNSA. The V and J ends lost 5 bases and 6 bases, in that order; junction bases with no gene match: 6. The CDR3 spells CASSQTGGGQPQHF. The CDR3 region has the DNA TGTGCCAGCAGCCAAACAGGGGGAGGTCAGCCCCAGCATTTT.

The chain joins TRBV29-1 to TRBJ1-4; D is possibly TRBD1 (5 bases). Trimming stripped 6 bases from V and 5 bases from J, with 13 bases between. The CDR3 is 13 residues long. Germline V gives CDR1 SQVTM, CDR2 ANQGSEA. DNA for the CDR3: TGCAGCGTGTGGGGTCCAGGGAATGAAAAACTGTTTTTT. It encodes CSVWGPGNEKLFF.

Regarding this clone: This CDR3 is also generated by other DNA sequences in the sample. The rearrangement joins TRBV5-4 to TRBJ2-6, with 7 bases that match TRBD1. Looked up from germline, CDR1 is SGHNT and CDR2 is YYREEE (reference sequence). The CDR3 covers 16 residues. V was clipped by 0 bases and J by 0 bases; unmatched bases: 0. CDR3 sequence: CASSLGQGSGANVLTF. The CDR3 DNA is TGTGCCAGCAGCTTGGGACAGGGCTCTGGGGCCAACGTCCTGACTTTC. The full variable domain, completed using reference TRBV5-4 and TRBJ2-6, is ETGVTQSPTHLIKTRGQQVTLRCSSQSGHNTVSWYQQALGQGPQFIFQYYREEENGRGNFPPRFSGLQFPNYSSELNVNALELDDSALYLCASSLGQGSGANVLTFGAGSRLTVL.

The genes are TRBV18 and TRBJ1-4, with 10 bases that match TRBD1. The germline V gene has CDR1 KGHSH and CDR2 LQKENI. J gave up 7 bases and V 5 bases, and 4 bases lay outside the gene matches. The CDR3 covers 14 residues. CDR3 residues: CASSFRDRGEKLFF. The CDR3 DNA is TGTGCCAGCTCATTCCGGGACAGGGGTGAAAAACTGTTTTTT.

This chain connects TRBV27 to TRBJ2-7; 8 bases match TRBD2. Germline V CDR1 and CDR2: MNHEY, SMNVEV (reference sequence). This CDR3 is 16 amino acids long. With V trimmed by 4 bases and J by 2 bases, 10 bases remained unmatched. CDR3 nucleotides: TGTGCCAGCAGTTCAACCCCCTCCGGGAGGGCCTACGAGCAGTACTTC. This gives the protein CASSSTPSGRAYEQYF.

This clone was detected once. The chain employs TRBV23-1 and TRBJ2-1; 10 bases match TRBD1. TRBV23-1 belongs to the ORF category, with a function that is uncertain. There are 18 residues in the CDR3. V was clipped by 0 bases and J by 3 bases; unmatched bases: 8. The CDR3 region is CASSQSSRTGGIYNEQFF. As DNA, the CDR3 is TGCGCCAGCAGTCAATCTTCCAGGACAGGGGGTATCTACAATGAGCAGTTCTTC.